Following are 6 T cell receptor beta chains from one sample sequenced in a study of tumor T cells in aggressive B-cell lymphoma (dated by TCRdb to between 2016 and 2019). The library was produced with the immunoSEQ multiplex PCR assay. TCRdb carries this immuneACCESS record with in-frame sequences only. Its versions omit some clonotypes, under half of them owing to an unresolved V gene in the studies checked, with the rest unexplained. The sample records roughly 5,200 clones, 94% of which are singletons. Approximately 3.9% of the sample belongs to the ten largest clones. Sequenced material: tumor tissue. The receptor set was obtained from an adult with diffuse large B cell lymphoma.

The CDR3 reads CASGGLAGFVFEQYF. The CDR3 region has the DNA TGTGCCAGCGGGGGACTAGCGGGATTTGTTTTCGAGCAGTACTTC. This chain joins TRBV2 and TRBJ2-7, with 13 bases identical to TRBD2. The CDR3 sequence is 15 residues long. V shed 8 bases, J shed 6 bases, and the junction held 10 bases outside the gene matches. CDR1 SNHLY and CDR2 FYNNEI come from the germline V gene. The whole variable domain, filled in from reference TRBV2 and TRBJ2-7, reads EPEVTQTPSHQVTQMGQEVILRCVPISNHLYFYWYRQILGQKVEFLVSFYNNEISEKSEIFDDQFSVERPDGSNFTLKIRSTKLEDSAMYFCASGGLAGFVFEQYFGPGTRLTVT.

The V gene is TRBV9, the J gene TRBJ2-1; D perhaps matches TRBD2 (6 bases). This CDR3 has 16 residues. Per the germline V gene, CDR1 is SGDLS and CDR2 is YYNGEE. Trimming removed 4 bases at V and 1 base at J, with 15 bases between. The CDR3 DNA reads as TGTGCCAGCAGCAAAGAAGGGGCGGGATCCTACAATGAGCAGTTCTTC. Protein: CASSKEGAGSYNEQFF.

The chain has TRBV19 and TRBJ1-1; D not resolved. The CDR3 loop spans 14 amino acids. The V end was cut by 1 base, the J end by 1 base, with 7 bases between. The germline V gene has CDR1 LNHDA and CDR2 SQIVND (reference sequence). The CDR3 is CASSIAGGNTEAFF. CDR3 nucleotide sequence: TGTGCCAGTAGTATAGCGGGTGGGAACACTGAAGCTTTCTTT.

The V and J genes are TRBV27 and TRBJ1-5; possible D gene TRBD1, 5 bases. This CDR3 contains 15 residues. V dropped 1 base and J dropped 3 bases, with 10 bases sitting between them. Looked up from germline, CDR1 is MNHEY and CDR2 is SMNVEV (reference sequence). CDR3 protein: CASSLFSGNNQPQHF. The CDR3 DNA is TGTGCCAGCAGTTTATTTTCAGGGAACAATCAGCCCCAGCATTTT.

CDR3: CSVEFPSGRGDTQYF. The DNA for the CDR3 is TGCAGCGTTGAATTCCCTAGCGGGAGAGGAGATACGCAGTATTTT. J is TRBJ2-3 and V is TRBV29-1; TRBD2 aligns across 10 bases. Trimming cost V 2 bases and J 5 bases; bases outside gene matches: 7. Germline V gene lookup returns CDR1 SQVTM and CDR2 ANQGSEA. The CDR3 is 15 residues long.

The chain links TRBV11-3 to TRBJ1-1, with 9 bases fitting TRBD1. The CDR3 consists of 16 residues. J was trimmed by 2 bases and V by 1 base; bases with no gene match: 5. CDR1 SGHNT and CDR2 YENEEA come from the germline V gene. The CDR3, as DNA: TGTGCCAGCAGCTTAGGATTACAGGGGGCCAACACTGAAGCTTTCTTT. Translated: CASSLGLQGANTEAFF. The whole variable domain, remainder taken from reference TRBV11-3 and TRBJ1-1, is EAGVVQSPRYKIIEKKQPVAFWCNPISGHNTLYWYLQNLGQGPELLIRYENEEAVDDSQLPKDRFSAERLKGVDSTLKIQPAELGDSAVYLCASSLGLQGANTEAFFGQGTRLTVV.